The sequence of this TCR beta chain was determined in a study of human T cells and chemical hapten exposure. Time point of the sample: healthy volunteer bleed at 6 weeks. The total RNA was obtained from whole blood that was not fractionated. Each CDR3 protein gets one entry after TCRdb re-called the RACE reads with MiXCR. The sample consists of about 65,000 distinct CDR3 sequences, about 6% of them appearing once. This clonotype was detected a few times. The CDR3 sequence is 14 residues long. The V end was cut by 0 bases, the J end by 5 bases, with 9 bases between. J is TRBJ2-3 and V is TRBV12-3 or TRBV12-4, with a tentative D call TRBD2 (6 bases). This TCR was recovered from a female donor in good health. Some clones in this sample may be carry-over from other donors' samples. The sample taken for sequencing was whole blood. This CDR3 is CASSLARGGDTQYF. As DNA, the CDR3 is TGTGCCAGCAGTTTAGCCCGGGGAGGAGATACGCAGTATTTT.